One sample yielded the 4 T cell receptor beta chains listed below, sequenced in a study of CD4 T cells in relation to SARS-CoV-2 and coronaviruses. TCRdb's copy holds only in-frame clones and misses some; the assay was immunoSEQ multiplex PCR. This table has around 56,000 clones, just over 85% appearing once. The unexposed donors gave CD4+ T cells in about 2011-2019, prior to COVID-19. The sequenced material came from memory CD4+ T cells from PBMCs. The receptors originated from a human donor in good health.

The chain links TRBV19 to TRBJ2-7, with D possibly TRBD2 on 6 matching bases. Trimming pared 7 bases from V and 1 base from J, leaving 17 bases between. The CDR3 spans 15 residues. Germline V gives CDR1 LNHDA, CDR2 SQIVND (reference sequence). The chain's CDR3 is CASTSGRDRSYEQYF. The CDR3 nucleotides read TGTGCCAGTACCTCAGGGCGGGACCGATCCTACGAGCAGTACTTC.

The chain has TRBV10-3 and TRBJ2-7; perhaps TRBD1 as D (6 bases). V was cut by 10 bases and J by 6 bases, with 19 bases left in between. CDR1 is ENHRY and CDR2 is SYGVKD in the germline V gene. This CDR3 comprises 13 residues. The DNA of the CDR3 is TGTGCCAGCAATCCGACAGGCTCCAGCGAGCAGTACTTC. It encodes CASNPTGSSEQYF.

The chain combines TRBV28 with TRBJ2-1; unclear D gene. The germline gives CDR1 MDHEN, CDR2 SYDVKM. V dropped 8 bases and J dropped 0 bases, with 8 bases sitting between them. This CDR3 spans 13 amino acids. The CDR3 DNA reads TGTGCCAGCCGTTGGAGCTCCTACAATGAGCAGTTCTTC. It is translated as CASRWSSYNEQFF. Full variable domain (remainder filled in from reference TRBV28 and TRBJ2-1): DVKVTQSSRYLVKRTGEKVFLECVQDMDHENMFWYRQDPGLGLRLIYFSYDVKMKEKGDIPEGYSVSREKKERFSLILESASTNQTSMYLCASRWSSYNEQFFGPGTRLTVL.

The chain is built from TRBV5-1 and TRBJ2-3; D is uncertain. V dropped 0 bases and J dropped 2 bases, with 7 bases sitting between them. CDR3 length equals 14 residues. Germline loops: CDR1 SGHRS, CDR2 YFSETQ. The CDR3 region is CASSLGAFTDTQYF. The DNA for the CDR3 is TGCGCCAGCAGCTTGGGGGCCTTCACAGATACGCAGTATTTT.